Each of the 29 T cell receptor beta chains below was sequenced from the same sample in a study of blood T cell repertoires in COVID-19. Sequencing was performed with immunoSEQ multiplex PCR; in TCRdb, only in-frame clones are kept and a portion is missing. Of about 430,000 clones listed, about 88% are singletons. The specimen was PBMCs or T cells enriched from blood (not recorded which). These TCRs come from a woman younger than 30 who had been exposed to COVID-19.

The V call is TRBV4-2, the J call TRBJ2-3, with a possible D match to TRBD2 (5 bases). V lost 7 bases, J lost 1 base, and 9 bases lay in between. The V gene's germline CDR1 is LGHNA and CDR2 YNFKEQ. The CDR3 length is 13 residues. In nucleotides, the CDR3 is TGTGCCAGCATGGGTAGCGGCACAGATACGCAGTATTTT. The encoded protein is CASMGSGTDTQYF.

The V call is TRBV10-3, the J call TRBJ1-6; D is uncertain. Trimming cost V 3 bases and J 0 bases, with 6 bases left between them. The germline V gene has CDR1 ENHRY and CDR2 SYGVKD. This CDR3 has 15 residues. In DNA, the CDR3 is TGTGCCATCAGTGACCGTAGCTCCTATAATTCACCCCTCCACTTT. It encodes CAISDRSSYNSPLHF.

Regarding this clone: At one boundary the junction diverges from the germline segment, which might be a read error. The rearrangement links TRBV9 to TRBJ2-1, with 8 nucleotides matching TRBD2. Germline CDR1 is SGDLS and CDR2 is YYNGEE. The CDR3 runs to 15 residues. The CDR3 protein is CASSAAGVDLTEQLF. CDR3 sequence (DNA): TGTGCCAGCAGCGCAGCGGGAGTGGATCTGACTGAGCAGCTCTTC. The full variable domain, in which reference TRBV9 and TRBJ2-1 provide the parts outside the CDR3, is DSGVTQTPKHLITATGQRVTLRCSPRSGDLSVYWYQQSLDQGLQFLIQYYNGEERAKGNILERFSAQQFPDLHSELNLSSLELGDSALYFCASSAAGVDLTEQLFGPGTRLTVL.

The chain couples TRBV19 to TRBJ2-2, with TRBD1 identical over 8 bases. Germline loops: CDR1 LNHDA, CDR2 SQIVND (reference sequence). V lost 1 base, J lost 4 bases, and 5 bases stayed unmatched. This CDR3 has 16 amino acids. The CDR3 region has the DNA TGTGCCAGTAGTATAGCAGAGACAGGGGTCACCGGGGAGCTGTTTTTT. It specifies CASSIAETGVTGELFF.

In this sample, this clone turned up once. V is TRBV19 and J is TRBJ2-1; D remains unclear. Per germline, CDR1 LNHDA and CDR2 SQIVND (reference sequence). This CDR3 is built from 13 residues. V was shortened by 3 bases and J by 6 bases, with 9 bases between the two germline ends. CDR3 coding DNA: TGTGCCAGTAGTATTTCTTCCCCCAATGAGCAGTTCTTC. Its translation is CASSISSPNEQFF.

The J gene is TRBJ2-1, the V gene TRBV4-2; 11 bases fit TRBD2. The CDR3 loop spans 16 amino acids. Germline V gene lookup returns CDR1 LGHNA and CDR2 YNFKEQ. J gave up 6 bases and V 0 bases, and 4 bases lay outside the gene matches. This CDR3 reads CASSQDTSGSFNEQFF. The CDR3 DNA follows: TGTGCCAGCAGCCAAGATACTAGCGGGAGTTTCAATGAGCAGTTCTTC.

CDR3 nucleotides: TGTGCCAGCAGCCAAGTGCGGTCCTATGGCTACACCTTC. Translation: CASSQVRSYGYTF. The rearrangement links TRBV3-1 (or the pseudogene TRBV3-2) to TRBJ1-2; D remains unclear. The CDR3 runs 13 residues. The V end lost 1 base, the J end lost 4 bases, and 7 bases lay between the germline ends. Germline assignment: CDR1 LGHDT and CDR2 YNNKEL (reference sequence).

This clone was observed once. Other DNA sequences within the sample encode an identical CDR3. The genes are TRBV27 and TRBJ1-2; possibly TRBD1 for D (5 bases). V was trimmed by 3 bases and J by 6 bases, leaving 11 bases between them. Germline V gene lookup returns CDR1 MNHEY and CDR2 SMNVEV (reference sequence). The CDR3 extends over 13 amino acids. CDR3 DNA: TGTGCCAGCAGTTTCGGAGGGGCGGATGGCTACACCTTC. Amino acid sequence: CASSFGGADGYTF.

Written as DNA, the CDR3 is TGTGCCAGTAGTGACCGGACAGGGGGTACTAGTAATTCACCCCTCCACTTT. Encoded protein: CASSDRTGGTSNSPLHF. V is TRBV19 and J is TRBJ1-6, with TRBD1 matching 10 bases. This CDR3 is 17 amino acids long. Germline V CDR1 and CDR2: LNHDA, SQIVND (reference sequence). With V trimmed by 5 bases and J by 6 bases, 10 bases remained unmatched.

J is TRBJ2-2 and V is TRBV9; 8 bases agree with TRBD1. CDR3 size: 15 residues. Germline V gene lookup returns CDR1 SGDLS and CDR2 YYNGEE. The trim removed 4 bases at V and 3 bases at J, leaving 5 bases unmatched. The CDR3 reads CASSRQGTDTGELFF. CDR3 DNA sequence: TGTGCCAGCAGCCGACAGGGGACTGACACCGGGGAGCTGTTTTTT.

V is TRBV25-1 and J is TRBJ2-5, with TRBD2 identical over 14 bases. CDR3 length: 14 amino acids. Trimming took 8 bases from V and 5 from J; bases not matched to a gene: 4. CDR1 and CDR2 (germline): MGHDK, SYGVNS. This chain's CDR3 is CASPGTSGSETQYF. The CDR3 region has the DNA TGTGCCAGCCCCGGGACTAGCGGGAGTGAGACCCAGTACTTC.

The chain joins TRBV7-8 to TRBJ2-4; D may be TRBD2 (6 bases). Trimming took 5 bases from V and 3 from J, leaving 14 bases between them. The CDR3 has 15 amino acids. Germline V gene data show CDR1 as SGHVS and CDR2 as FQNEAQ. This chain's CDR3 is CASSLNMGGKNIQYF. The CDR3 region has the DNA TGTGCCAGCAGCCTCAATATGGGGGGCAAAAACATTCAGTACTTC.

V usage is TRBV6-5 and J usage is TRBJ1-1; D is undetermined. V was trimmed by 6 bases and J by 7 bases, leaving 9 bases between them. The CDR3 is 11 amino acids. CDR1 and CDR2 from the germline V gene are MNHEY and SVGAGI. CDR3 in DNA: TGTGCCAGCAGAACGTATAGTGAAGCTTTCTTT. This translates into CASRTYSEAFF.

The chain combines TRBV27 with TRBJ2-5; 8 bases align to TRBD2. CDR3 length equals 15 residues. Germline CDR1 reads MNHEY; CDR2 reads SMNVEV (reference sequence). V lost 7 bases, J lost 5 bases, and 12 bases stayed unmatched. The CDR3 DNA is TGTGCCAGCACCCTCACGGGGGGGGGCTGGGAGACCCAGTACTTC. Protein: CASTLTGGGWETQYF.

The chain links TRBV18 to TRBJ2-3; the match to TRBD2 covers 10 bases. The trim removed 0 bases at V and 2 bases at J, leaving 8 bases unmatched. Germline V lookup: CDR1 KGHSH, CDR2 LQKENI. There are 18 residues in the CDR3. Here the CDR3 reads CASSPPPSGGAYTDTQYF. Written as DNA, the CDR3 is TGTGCCAGCTCACCACCCCCTAGCGGGGGCGCTTACACAGATACGCAGTATTTT.

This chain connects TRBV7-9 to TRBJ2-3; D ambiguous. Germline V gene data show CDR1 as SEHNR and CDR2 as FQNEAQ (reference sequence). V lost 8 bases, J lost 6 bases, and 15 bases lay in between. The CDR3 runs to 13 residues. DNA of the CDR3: TGTGCCAGCCGTCGAGGCCCCTCGGATACGCAGTATTTT. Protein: CASRRGPSDTQYF.

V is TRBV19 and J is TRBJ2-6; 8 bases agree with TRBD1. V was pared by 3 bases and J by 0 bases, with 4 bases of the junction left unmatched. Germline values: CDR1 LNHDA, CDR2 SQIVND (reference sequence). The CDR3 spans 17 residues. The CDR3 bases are TGTGCCAGTAGTATTGGGACAGGCGTCTCTGGGGCCAACGTCCTGACTTTC. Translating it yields CASSIGTGVSGANVLTF. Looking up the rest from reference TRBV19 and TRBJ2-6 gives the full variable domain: DGGITQSPKYLFRKEGQNVTLSCEQNLNHDAMYWYRQDPGQGLRLIYYSQIVNDFQKGDIAEGYSVSREKKESFPLTVTSAQKNPTAFYLCASSIGTGVSGANVLTFGAGSRLTVL.

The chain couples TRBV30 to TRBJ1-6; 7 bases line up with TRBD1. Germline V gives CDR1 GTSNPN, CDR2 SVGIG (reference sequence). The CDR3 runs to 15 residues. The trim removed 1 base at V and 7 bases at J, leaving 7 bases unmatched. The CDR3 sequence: CAWSEEGARNSPLHF. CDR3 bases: TGTGCCTGGAGTGAGGAGGGGGCACGGAATTCACCCCTCCACTTT.

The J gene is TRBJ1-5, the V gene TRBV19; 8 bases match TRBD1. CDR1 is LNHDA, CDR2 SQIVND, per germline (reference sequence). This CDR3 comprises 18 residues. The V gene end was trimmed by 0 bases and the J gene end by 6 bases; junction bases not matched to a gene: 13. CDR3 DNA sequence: TGTGCCAGTAGTATAGAGGACAGGGCAACTCGGTGGGTTCAGCCCCAGCATTTT. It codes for CASSIEDRATRWVQPQHF.

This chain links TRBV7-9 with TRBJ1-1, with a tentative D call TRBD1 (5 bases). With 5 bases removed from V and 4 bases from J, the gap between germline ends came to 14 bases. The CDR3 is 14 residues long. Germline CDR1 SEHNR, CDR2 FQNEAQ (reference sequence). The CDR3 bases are TGTGCCAGCAGCCCGTCCGGGGGAGGCACTGAAGCTTTCTTT. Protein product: CASSPSGGGTEAFF.

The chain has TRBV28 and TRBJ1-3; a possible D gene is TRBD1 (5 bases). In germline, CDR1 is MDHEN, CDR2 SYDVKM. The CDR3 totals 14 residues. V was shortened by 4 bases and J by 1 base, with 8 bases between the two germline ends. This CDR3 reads CASSYGGSGNTIYF. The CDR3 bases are TGTGCCAGCAGTTACGGGGGTTCTGGAAACACCATATATTTT.

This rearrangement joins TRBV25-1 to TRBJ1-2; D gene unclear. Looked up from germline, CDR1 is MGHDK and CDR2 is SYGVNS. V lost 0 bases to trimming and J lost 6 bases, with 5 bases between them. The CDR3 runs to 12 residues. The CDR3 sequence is CASSEYGHGYTF. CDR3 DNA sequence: TGTGCCAGCAGTGAATATGGCCATGGCTACACCTTC.

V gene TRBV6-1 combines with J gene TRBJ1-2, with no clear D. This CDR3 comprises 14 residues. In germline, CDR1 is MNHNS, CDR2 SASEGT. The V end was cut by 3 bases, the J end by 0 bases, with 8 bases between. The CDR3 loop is CASSEAAPNYGYTF. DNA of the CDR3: TGTGCCAGCAGTGAGGCGGCCCCTAACTATGGCTACACCTTC.

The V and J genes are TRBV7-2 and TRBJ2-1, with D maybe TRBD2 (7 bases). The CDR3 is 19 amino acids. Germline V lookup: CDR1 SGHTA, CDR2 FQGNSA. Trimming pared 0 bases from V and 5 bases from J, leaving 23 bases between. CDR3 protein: CASSLAGGPSNRRNNEQFF. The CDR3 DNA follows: TGTGCCAGCAGCTTAGCGGGGGGGCCATCCAACCGTAGGAACAATGAGCAGTTCTTC.

The CDR3 DNA reads TGTGCCACGGGTCATAGCAATCAGCCCCAGCATTTT. Its protein is CATGHSNQPQHF. V and J are TRBV30 and TRBJ1-5, with D unresolved. The CDR3 has 12 amino acids. The V end was cut by 8 bases, the J end by 0 bases, with 8 bases between. Per germline, CDR1 GTSNPN and CDR2 SVGIG (reference sequence).

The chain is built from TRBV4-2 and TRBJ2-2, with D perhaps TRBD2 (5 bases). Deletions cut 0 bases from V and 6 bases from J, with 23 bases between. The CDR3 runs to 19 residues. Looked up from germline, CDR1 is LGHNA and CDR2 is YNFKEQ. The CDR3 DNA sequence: TGTGCCAGCAGCCAAGATTTTGAGGGAGCGACTCTTAGGGCCGGGGAGCTGTTTTTT. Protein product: CASSQDFEGATLRAGELFF.

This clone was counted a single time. This CDR3 reads CASSRLGQGVEEQYF. The CDR3, as DNA: TGTGCCAGCAGCCGACTTGGACAGGGGGTTGAGGAGCAGTACTTC. J is TRBJ2-7 and V is TRBV5-5; 10 bases line up with TRBD1. Trimming took 4 bases from V and 7 from J; bases not matched to a gene: 11. The CDR3 consists of 15 residues. From germline, CDR1 is SGHKS and CDR2 YYEKEE (reference sequence).

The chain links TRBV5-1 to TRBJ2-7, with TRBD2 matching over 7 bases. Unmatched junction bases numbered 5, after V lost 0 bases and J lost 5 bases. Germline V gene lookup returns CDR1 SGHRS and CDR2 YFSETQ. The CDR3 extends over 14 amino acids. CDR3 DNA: TGCGCCAGCAGCTTGGCGACTAGCTTCCACGAGCAGTACTTC. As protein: CASSLATSFHEQYF. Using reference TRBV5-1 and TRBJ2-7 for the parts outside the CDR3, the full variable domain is KAGVTQTPRYLIKTRGQQVTLSCSPISGHRSVSWYQQTPGQGLQFLFEYFSETQRNKGNFPGRFSGRQFSNSRSEMNVSTLELGDSALYLCASSLATSFHEQYFGPGTRLTVT.

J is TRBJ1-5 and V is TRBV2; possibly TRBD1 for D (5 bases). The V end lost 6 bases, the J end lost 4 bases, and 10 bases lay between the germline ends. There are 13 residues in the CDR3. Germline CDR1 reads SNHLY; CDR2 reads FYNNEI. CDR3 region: CASRDSLNQPQHF. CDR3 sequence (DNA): TGTGCCAGCAGAGACAGCTTAAATCAGCCCCAGCATTTT.